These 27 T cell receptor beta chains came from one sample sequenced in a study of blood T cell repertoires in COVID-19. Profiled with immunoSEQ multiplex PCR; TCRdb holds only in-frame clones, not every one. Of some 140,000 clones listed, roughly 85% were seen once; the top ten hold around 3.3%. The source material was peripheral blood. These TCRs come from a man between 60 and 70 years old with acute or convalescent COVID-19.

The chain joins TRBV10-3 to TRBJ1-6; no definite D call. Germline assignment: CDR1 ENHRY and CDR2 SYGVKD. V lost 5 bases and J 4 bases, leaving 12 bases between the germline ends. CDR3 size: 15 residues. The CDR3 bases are TGTGCCATCAGTAAGAGTCAGGATTATAATTCACCCCTCCACTTT. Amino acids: CAISKSQDYNSPLHF.

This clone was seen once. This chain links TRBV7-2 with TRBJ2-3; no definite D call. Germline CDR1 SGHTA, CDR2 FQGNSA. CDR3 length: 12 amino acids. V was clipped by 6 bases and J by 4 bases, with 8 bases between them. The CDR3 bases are TGTGCCAGCAGGGCTAGTTCAGATACGCAGTATTTT. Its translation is CASRASSDTQYF. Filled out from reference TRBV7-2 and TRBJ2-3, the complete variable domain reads GAGVSQSPSNKVTEKGKDVELRCDPISGHTALYWYRQSLGQGLEFLIYFQGNSAPDKSGLPSDRFSAERTGGSVSTLTIQRTQQEDSAVYLCASRASSDTQYFGPGTRLTVL.

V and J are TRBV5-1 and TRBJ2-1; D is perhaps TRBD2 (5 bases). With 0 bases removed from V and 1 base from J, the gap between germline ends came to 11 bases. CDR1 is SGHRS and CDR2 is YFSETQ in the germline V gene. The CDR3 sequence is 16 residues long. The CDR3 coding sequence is TGCGCCAGCAGCTTGGTGGTGGGAGAATCCTACAATGAGCAGTTCTTC. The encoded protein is CASSLVVGESYNEQFF.

The CDR3 coding sequence is TGTGCCACCAGTGGGCAGGGGAGTGAAGCTTTCTTT. Encoded protein: CATSGQGSEAFF. The chain has TRBV24-1 and TRBJ1-1; tentatively, D is TRBD1 (6 bases). CDR1 and CDR2 from the germline V gene are KGHDR and SFDVKD. CDR3 length: 12 residues. With 5 bases removed from V and 7 bases from J, the gap between germline ends came to 10 bases.

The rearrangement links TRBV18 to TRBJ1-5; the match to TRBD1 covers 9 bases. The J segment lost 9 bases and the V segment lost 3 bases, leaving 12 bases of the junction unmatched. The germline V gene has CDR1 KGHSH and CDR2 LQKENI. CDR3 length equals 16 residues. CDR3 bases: TGTGCCAGCTCACCTTCGCCGGGACAGGGTCATTTGCCCCAGCATTTT. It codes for CASSPSPGQGHLPQHF.

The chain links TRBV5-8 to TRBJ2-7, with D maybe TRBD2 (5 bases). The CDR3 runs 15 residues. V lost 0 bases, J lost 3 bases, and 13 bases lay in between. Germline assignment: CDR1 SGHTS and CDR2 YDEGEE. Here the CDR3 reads CASSLAELVLYEQYF. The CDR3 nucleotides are TGTGCCAGCAGCTTGGCCGAACTAGTCCTCTACGAGCAGTACTTC.

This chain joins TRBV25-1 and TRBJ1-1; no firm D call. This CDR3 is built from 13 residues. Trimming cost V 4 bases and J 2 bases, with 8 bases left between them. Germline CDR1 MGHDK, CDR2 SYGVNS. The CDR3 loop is CASSGAGNTEAFF. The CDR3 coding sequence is TGTGCCAGCAGTGGGGCCGGAAACACTGAAGCTTTCTTT.

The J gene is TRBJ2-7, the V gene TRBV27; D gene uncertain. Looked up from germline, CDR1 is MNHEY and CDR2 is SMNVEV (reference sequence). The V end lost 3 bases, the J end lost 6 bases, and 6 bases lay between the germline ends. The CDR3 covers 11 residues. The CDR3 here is CASSFNSEQYF. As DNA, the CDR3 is TGTGCCAGCAGTTTTAACAGCGAGCAGTACTTC.

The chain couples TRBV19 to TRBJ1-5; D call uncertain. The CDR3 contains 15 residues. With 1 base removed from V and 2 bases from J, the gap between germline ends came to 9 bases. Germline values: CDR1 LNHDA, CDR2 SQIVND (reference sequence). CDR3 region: CASSIGGRGNQPQHF. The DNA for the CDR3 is TGTGCCAGTAGTATAGGCGGCCGGGGCAATCAGCCCCAGCATTTT.

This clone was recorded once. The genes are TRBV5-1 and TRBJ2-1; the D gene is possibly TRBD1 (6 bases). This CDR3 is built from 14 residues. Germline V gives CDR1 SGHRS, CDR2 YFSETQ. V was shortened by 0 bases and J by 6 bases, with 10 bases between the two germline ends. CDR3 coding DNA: TGCGCCAGCAGCTTGGGGGCAGGGGTCAATGAGCAGTTCTTC. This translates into CASSLGAGVNEQFF.

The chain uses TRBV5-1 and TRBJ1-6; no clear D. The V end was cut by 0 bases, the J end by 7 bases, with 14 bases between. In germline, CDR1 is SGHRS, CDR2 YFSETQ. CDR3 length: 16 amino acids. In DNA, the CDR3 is TGCGCCAGCAGCTTGGCGGGGAAAGGCCCCAATTCACCCCTCCACTTT. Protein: CASSLAGKGPNSPLHF.

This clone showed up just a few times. CDR3 DNA: TGTGCCAGCAGCCGACAGTCCCTCAATCAGCCCCAGCATTTT. It specifies CASSRQSLNQPQHF. The V gene is TRBV5-6, the J gene TRBJ1-5, with a tentative D call TRBD1 (5 bases). V lost 4 bases and J lost 3, with 11 bases in between. This CDR3 contains 14 residues. Germline values: CDR1 SGHDT, CDR2 YYEEEE.

The CDR3 DNA sequence: TGTGCCAGCAGCTTAGTGCCATTTAGCGGGTCTAGCTCCTACGAGCAGTACTTC. It encodes CASSLVPFSGSSSYEQYF. The rearrangement links TRBV7-2 to TRBJ2-7; 7 positions match TRBD2. The germline gives CDR1 SGHTA, CDR2 FQGNSA. This CDR3 is 18 amino acids long. V was pared by 1 base and J by 0 bases, with 12 bases of the junction left unmatched.

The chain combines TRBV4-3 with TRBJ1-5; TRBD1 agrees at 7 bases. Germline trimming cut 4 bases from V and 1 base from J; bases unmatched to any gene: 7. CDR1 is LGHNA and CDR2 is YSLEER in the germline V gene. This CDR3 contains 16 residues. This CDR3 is CASSPTTGASNQPQHF. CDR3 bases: TGCGCCAGCAGCCCCACCACAGGGGCAAGCAATCAGCCCCAGCATTTT.

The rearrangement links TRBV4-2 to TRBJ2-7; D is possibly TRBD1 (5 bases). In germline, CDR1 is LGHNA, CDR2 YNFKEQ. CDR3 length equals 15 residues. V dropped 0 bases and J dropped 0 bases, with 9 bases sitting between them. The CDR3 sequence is CASSQDYDSSYEQYF. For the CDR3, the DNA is TGTGCCAGCAGCCAAGATTATGACAGCTCCTACGAGCAGTACTTC.

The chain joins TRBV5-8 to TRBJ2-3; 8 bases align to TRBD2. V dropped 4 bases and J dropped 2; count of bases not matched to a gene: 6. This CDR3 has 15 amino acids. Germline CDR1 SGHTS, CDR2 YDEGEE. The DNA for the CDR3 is TGTGCCAGCAGCCAGTTAGCGGGGCCCACAGATACGCAGTATTTT. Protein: CASSQLAGPTDTQYF.

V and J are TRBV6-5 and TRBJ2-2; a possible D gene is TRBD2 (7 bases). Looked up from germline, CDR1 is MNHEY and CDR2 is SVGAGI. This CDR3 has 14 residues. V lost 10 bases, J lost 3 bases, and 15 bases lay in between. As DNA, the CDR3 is TGTGCCAACTCGGGGGGCTCCCACACCGGGGAGCTGTTTTTT. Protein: CANSGGSHTGELFF.

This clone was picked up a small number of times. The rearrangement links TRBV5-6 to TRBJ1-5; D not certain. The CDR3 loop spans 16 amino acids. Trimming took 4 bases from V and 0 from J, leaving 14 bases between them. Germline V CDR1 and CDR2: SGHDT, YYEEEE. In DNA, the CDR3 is TGTGCCAGCAGCCCACACACAGAATATAGCAATCAGCCCCAGCATTTT. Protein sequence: CASSPHTEYSNQPQHF.

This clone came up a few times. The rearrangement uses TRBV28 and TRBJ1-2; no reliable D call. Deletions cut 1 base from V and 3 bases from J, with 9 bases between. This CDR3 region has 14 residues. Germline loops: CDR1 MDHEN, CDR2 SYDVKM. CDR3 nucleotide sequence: TGTGCCAGCAGTTTATATCCGGTAGACTATGGCTACACCTTC. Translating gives CASSLYPVDYGYTF.

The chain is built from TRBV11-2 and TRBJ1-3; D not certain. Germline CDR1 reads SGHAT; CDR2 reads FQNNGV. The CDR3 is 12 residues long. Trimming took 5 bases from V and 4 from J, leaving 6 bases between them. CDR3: CASSRSGNTIYF. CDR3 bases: TGTGCCAGCAGCCGGTCCGGAAACACCATATATTTT.

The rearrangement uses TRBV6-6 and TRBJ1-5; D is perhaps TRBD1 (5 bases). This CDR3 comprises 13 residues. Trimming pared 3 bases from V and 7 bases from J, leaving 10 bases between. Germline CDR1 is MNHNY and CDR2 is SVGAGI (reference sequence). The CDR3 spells CASSYTGRQPQHF. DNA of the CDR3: TGTGCCAGCAGTTATACAGGTCGGCAGCCCCAGCATTTT.

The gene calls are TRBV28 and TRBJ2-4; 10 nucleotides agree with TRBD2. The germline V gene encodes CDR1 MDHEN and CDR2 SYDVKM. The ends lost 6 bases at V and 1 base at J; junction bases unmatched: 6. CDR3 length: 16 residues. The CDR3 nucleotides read TGTGCCAGCAGACTAGCGGGATCCCCCGCCAAAAACATTCAGTACTTC. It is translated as CASRLAGSPAKNIQYF.

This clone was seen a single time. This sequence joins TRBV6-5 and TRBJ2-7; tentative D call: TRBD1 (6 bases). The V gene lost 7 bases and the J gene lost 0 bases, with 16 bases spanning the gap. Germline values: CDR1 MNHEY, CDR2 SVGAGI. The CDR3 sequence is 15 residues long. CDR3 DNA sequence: TGTGCCAGCAATAACAGAGGACAGCACTCCTACGAGCAGTACTTC. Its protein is CASNNRGQHSYEQYF.

DNA of the CDR3: TGTGCCAGCAGCTTAGCGACAGGGGCCCCCACTGAAGCTTTCTTT. This gives the protein CASSLATGAPTEAFF. The chain couples TRBV7-2 to TRBJ1-1, with TRBD1 identical over 8 bases. The trim removed 0 bases at V and 4 bases at J, leaving 4 bases unmatched. Per germline, CDR1 SGHTA and CDR2 FQGNSA. The CDR3 runs to 15 residues. Together with reference TRBV7-2 and TRBJ1-1, the CDR3 gives the full variable domain: GAGVSQSPSNKVTEKGKDVELRCDPISGHTALYWYRQSLGQGLEFLIYFQGNSAPDKSGLPSDRFSAERTGGSVSTLTIQRTQQEDSAVYLCASSLATGAPTEAFFGQGTRLTVV.

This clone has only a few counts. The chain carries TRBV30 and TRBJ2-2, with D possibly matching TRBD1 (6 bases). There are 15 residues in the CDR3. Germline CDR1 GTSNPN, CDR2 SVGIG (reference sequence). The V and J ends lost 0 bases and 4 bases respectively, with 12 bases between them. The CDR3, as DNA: TGTGCCTGGAGTGTACAGGGACCGAGCACCGGGGAGCTGTTTTTT. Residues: CAWSVQGPSTGELFF.

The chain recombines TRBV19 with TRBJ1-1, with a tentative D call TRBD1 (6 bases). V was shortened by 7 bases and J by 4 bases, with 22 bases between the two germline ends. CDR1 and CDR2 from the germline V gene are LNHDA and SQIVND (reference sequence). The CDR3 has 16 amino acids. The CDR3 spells CASKGPSPGALTEAFF. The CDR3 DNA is TGTGCCAGTAAAGGGCCTTCGCCAGGGGCTCTCACTGAAGCTTTCTTT.

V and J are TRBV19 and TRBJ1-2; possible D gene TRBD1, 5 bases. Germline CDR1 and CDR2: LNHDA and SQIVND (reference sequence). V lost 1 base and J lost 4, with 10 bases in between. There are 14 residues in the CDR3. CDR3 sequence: CASSIGQKLYGYTF. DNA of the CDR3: TGTGCCAGTAGTATAGGACAGAAACTCTATGGCTACACCTTC.